This T cell receptor (beta chain) was sequenced for a study of neurological immune-mediated disorders. TCRdb reprocessed the 5' RACE reads with MiXCR, giving one entry per CDR3 protein. The sample lists about 52,000 distinct CDR3 sequences, around 3.5% occurring once. There are 16 residues in the CDR3. The V gene end was trimmed by 5 bases and the J gene end by 4 bases; junction bases not matched to a gene: 7. The germline V gene has CDR1 LGHDT and CDR2 YNNKEL (reference sequence). This clonotype came up many times. Sequencing was done on a sample of PBMCs. V and J are TRBV3-1 and TRBJ2-1; 11 bases are shared with TRBD2. The TCR was taken from a man aged 60 to 75 with multiple sclerosis. CDR3 DNA sequence: TGTGCCAGCAGCTGGGGGGGACTAGCGGCTTACAATGAGCAGTTCTTC. It encodes CASSWGGLAAYNEQFF.